Listed here are 2 T cell receptor beta chains from one sample, sequenced in a study of shared clonotypes between healthy human individuals. CD45RO-negative cells were positively selected for CCR7, leaving out terminally differentiated effector memory CD45RA+ cells. Profiling relied on immunoSEQ multiplex PCR, and the TCRdb table lists in-frame clones only, not all of them. The sample carries roughly 2,000,000 clones, over 85% recorded once. Material for sequencing was naive CD8+ T cells sorted from blood. The receptors originated from a man between 18 and 35 years old in good health.

The V gene is TRBV9, the J gene TRBJ2-5, with TRBD1 as a possible D gene (7 bases). The CDR3 length is 14 residues. Germline lookup yields CDR1 SGDLS and CDR2 YYNGEE. Between the trimmed V and J ends, which lost 3 bases and 5 bases, there was a span of 14 bases. The chain's CDR3 is CASSDGGGWETQYF. The CDR3 coding sequence is TGTGCCAGCAGCGACGGAGGGGGCTGGGAGACCCAGTACTTC.

The rearrangement uses TRBV29-1 and TRBJ2-7; 12 bases are shared with TRBD2. CDR3 size: 15 residues. The V segment lost 3 bases and the J segment 2 bases; nucleotides outside the gene matches: 5. Germline loops: CDR1 SQVTM, CDR2 ANQGSEA. CDR3: CSVDMGLAGTYEQYF. The CDR3 bases are TGCAGCGTTGATATGGGACTAGCGGGTACCTACGAGCAGTACTTC.